This entry features one TCR beta chain sequence. Its antigen is undetermined. Germline-derived CDR1 and CDR2 are SGHDT and YYEEEE. The CDR3 consists of 16 residues. V was clipped by 4 bases and J by 6 bases; unmatched bases: 15. Sequencing was performed with immunoSEQ multiplex PCR; in TCRdb, only in-frame clones are kept and a portion is missing. This table has roughly 140,000 clones, just over 85% appearing once. This sample is part of a study of Ad26.COV2.S vaccination and SARS-CoV-2 variants. Study-wide results and caveats: Spike-specific TCR breadth ran higher among vaccine recipients than placebo recipients. Marked by substantial breadth, spike-specific CD8+ and CD4+ T cell responses were reportedly seen after vaccination. Vaccine and placebo groups showed comparable non-spike TCR breadth.

The specimen was peripheral blood, collected after recovery from COVID-19. The TCR was taken from a human donor who had recovered from COVID-19. V and J are TRBV5-6 and TRBJ2-7; TRBD1 matches at 8 bases. The CDR3 DNA follows: TGTGCCAGCAGCCGATGGACAGGGAATTCCCTGGCCGAGCAGTACTTC. Its translation is CASSRWTGNSLAEQYF.